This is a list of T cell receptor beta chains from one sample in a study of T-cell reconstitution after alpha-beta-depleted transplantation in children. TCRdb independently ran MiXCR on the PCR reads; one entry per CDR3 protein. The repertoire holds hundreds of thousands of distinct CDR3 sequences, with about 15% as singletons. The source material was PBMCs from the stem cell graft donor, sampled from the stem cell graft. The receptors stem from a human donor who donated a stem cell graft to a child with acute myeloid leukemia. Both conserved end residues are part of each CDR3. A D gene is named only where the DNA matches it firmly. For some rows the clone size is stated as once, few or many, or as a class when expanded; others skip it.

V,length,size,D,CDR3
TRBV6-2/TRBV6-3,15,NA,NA,CASSYWARPDSEQFF
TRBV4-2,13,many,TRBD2,CASNRGETDTQYF
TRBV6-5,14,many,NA,CASSYKIGSNEQFF
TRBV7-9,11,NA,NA,CASSIDMEAFF
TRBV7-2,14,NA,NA,CASSPGHRNTEAFF
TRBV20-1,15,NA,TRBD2,CSVRVLAGGIDTQYF
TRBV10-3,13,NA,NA,CATWTASSGGYTF
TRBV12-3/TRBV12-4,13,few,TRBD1,CASTLTGSTEAFF
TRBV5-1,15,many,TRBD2,CASSSTSGGASRQFF
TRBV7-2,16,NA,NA,CASSLGFRQGNQPQHF
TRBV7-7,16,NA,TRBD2,CASSYGLAGAEETQYF
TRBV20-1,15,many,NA,CSARDPGRTHQPQHF
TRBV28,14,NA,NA,CASSLRGRDQPQHF
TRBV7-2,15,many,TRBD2,CASSSGLAGYETQYF
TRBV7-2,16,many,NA,CASSLNALRVGETQYF
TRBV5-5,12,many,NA,CASSRTQETQYF
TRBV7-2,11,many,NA,CASSDRTEAFF
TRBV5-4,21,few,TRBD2,CASSYGIIVGTSGGALNEQFF
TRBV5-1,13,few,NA,CASSLIGLETQYF
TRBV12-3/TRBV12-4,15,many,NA,CASSLRGGGANEQFF
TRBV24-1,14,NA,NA,CATSAGTMNTEAFF
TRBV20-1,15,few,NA,CSARDPKDPGNTIYF
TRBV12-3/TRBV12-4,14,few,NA,CASSRAGSYNEQFF
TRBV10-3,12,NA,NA,CACRGLSNEQFF
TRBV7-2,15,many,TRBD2,CASSLSGSGAHEQFF
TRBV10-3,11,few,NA,CANSGQETQYF
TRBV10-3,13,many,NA,CAISEPGTYEQYF
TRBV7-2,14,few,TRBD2,CASSGGGPEAIQYF
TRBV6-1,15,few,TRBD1,CASSLDRVFQETQYF
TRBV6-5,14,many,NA,CASSYSIRRTEAFF
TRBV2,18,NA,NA,CASSLLLGPRGGANVLTF
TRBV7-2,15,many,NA,CASSLGLRGNQPQHF
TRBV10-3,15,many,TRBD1,CAIKIDRGGTDTQYF
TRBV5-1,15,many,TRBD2,CATYDGAGVYNEQFF
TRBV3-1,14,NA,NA,CASSQGGQRSIQYF
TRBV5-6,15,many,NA,CASSLGQYHTGELFF
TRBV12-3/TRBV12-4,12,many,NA,CASSFHGYEQYF
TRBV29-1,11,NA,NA,CSVGWGGEAFF
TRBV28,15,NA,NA,CASSFLDSDEETQYF
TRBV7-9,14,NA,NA,CASSLAVVTETQYF
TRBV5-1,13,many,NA,CASSTGRGNTIYF
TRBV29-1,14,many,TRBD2,CSVIRLAGSYEQYF
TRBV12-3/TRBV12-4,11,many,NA,CASSFATEAFF
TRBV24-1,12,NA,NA,CATQAGNQPQHF
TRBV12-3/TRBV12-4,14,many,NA,CASSSDWNTGELFF
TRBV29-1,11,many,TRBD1,CSAGQDYEQYF
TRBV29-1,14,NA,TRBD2,CSVDTGGSTDTQYF
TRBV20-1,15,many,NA,CSARDSRERQETQYF